The entry below gives a single TCR beta chain sequence along with its context. Its antigen is undetermined. The PCR had 60 Vbeta and 13 Jbeta primers. Clones were read by immunoSEQ multiplex PCR, and TCRdb kept only the in-frame ones, dropping some. The sample comprises around 210,000 clones, around 75% of which are singletons, and roughly 0.4% rests with the top ten. The data stem from a study of cytomegalovirus exposure and HLA in healthy donors. About the study: Among about 200 million T cells, an earlier analysis found roughly 120 million unique TCR beta sequences.

Study results and limitations: Available immune exposure information covered CMV serostatus only. A reported reduction in N-insertions relative to the approximately 670-donor mean was seen in an Asian-associated ancestry cluster in a later analysis. It was shown in a later analysis that HLA-associated TCR beta chains were more clonally expanded than other, equally common chains.

There are 14 residues in the CDR3. V lost 0 bases and J lost 7, with 11 bases in between. CDR1 SGHRS and CDR2 YFSETQ come from the germline V gene. Sequenced: PBMCs. This TCR derives from a male donor in good health and CMV-seropositive. The genes are TRBV5-1 and TRBJ2-4; possibly TRBD2 for D (6 bases). The CDR3 region has the DNA TGCGCCAGCAGCTTGGAGACTAGTGCGAACATTCAGTACTTC. Its translation: CASSLETSANIQYF.